This T cell receptor beta chain was captured by sequencing in a study of blood T cells in healthy people across ages. Notes on the study in general: CMV infection status of these donors was not known. What prevented conclusive comparison of naive and antigen-experienced cells was that PBMCs were unsorted.

The V end was cut by 6 bases, the J end by 0 bases, with 12 bases between. The CDR3 consists of 15 residues. Germline assignment: CDR1 MNHNY and CDR2 SVGAGI (reference sequence). There are a few counts of this clonotype. The antigen remains unidentified. Next came a second PCR, run for about 7 to 11 cycles, which used a sample-barcoded 5' primer along with a J-beta primer mix. TCRdb re-called the 5' RACE reads with MiXCR, one entry per CDR3 protein. Of about 1 million distinct CDR3 sequences in the sample, under 55% were seen once. J is TRBJ1-5 and V is TRBV6-6; D is possibly TRBD1 (6 bases). Sequences were obtained from blood. The origin of this receptor is a woman aged 55 to 70 in good health. The chain's CDR3 is CASSRGQSSNQPQHF. The CDR3 DNA sequence: TGTGCCAGCAGCCGAGGACAGTCTAGCAATCAGCCCCAGCATTTT.